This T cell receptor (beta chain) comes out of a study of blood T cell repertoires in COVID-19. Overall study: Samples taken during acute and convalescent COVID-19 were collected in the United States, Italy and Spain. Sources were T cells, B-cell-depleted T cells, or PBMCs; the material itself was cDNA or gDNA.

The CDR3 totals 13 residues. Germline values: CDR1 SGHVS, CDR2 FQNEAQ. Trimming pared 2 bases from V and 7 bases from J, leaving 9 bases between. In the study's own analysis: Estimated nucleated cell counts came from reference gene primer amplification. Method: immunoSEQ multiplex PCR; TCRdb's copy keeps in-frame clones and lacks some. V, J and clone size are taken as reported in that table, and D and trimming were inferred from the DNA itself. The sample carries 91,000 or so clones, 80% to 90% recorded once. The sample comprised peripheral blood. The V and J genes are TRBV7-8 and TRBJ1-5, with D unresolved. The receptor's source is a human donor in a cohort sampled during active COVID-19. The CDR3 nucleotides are TGTGCCAGCAGCTTATTCGCCGAGCAGCCCCAGCATTTT. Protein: CASSLFAEQPQHF.